The text below deals with one T cell receptor (beta chain). The clone's antigen remains unknown. Base-call qualities are not available, and no considerably larger clone is one nucleotide away. The sample originates from a study of neoadjuvant nivolumab and ipilimumab in lung cancer (dated by TCRdb to between 2020 and 2021). Background on the whole study: Intravenous nivolumab was dosed at 3 mg/kg on days 1, 15 and 29, and in the combination arm ipilimumab 1 mg/kg was added on day 1 only. The major pathologic response (MPR) rate in the intention-to-treat population in each study arm was designated as the primary trial endpoint. The trial treated 44 patients with operable NSCLC: roughly 23 were randomized to nivolumab monotherapy and about 20 to nivolumab plus ipilimumab. The study compared TCR repertoires in pretherapy (baseline) peripheral blood with TCR repertoires in tumors resected at surgery following neoadjuvant immune checkpoint blockade. Matched pretherapy and resected tumor pairs were analyzed for seven patients, of whom four received nivolumab and three received nivolumab plus ipilimumab.

The study at large found these results: There was no significant correlation between TCR clonality and pathologic tumor regression, and just a single major-pathologic-response sample was available for the clonality-regression analysis. From pretherapy to surgery, tumor T-cell richness and clonality went up in three of three dual-therapy tumors, versus only two of four nivolumab-treated tumors. TCR sequencing was performed in a small number of samples. Compared with tumor-adjacent uninvolved lung, resected tumors had greater TCR richness and clonality, and increases showed up in more of the dual-therapy-treated tumors. A positive correlation was observed between pretherapy blood TCR richness and richness in tumors resected after neoadjuvant therapy (Spearman R of about 0.82).

Counted from cysteine to phenylalanine, this CDR3 has 15 amino acids. Only the CDR3 DNA is retained, 45 bases long and in frame from the first base. CDR1 and CDR2 are drawn from the germline V gene: SGHAT, FQNNGV. V is trimmed back by 5 bases and J by 9 bases, and the junction contains 10 bases that no gene match accounts for. This specimen's time point label, interpreted: at surgical resection after neoadjuvant nivolumab +/- ipilimumab. The samples were obtained from NEOSTAR, a phase 2 randomized trial that tested neoadjuvant nivolumab or nivolumab plus ipilimumab, followed by surgery, in operable NSCLC. Libraries were built with the immunoSEQ multiplex PCR assay. In the paper's pipeline: Repertoires were summarized by richness and clonality, and significantly expanded and contracted clones were identified between pre- and post-therapy samples. As stored in TCRdb, this immuneACCESS dataset retains in-frame rearrangements with V and J assigned. A fraction of the clones does not appear; measured against another copy, unresolved V genes explain less than half of the discrepancy, and the remainder lacks a known reason. That table furnishes V, J and clone size, whereas the DNA furnished D and trimming. In this sample the table shows 8,000 to 10,000 clones, around 77% of which occur a single time. More than 2.5% of the sample is in the top ten clones.

The sequence links TRBV11-2 to TRBJ2-1; a stretch of 10 junction bases matches TRBD2. The receptor's source is an adult with non-small cell lung cancer. Sequencing used tumor tissue, obtained after neoadjuvant nivolumab, alone or with ipilimumab, at or shortly before surgery. The CDR3 region has the sequence CASSTRGLAGVEQFF. The DNA is TGTGCCAGCAGCACGCGCGGCCTAGCGGGAGTTGAGCAGTTCTTC. The full variable domain, with segments outside the CDR3 supplied by the reference TRBV11-2 and TRBJ2-1 proteins, appears as EAGVAQSPRYKIIEKRQSVAFWCNPISGHATLYWYQQILGQGPKLLIQFQNNGVVDDSQLPKDRFSAERLKGVDSTLKIQPAKLEDSAVYLCASSTRGLAGVEQFFGPGTRLTVL.